The present entry profiles one TCR beta chain with its context. Its specificity is unknown. The germline V gene has CDR1 MDHEN and CDR2 SYDVKM. V was cut by 1 base and J by 1 base, with 13 bases left in between. The CDR3 consists of 16 residues. What was amplified from RNA transcripts were TCR beta CDR3 regions. First-round RT-PCR of the TCR CDR3 relied on the HTBI primer set. TCRdb passed the multiplex PCR reads through MiXCR, listing each CDR3 protein once. The table records about half a million distinct CDR3 sequences, around 20% of them present only once. The source of the sample is a study of T cells in Graves' hyperthyroidism and ophthalmopathy. Study conclusions and caveats: Blood also showed most of the thyroid clonotypes that were expanded above 0.001.

The source is a man aged 18-30 years with Graves' hyperthyroidism. Sequencing used blood. This chain connects TRBV28 to TRBJ1-1; D remains unclear. CDR3 sequence reads: CASSLLTRVGNTEAFF. CDR3 nucleotides: TGTGCCAGCAGTTTATTAACGAGGGTGGGGAACACTGAAGCTTTCTTT.